The clone carrying this TCR beta chain has more than one count but fewer than ten. Its antigen is unknown. The data originate from a study of T cell responses to AZD1222 COVID-19 vaccine. Study-wide findings and caveats: Donors in the cohort were predominantly white British and more often female, and clonal diversity was possibly underestimated.

Using immunoSEQ multiplex PCR, the repertoire was profiled, and TCRdb retains in-frame clones only, with some absent. The table has about 55,000 clones, 70% to 90% seen once. The CDR3 extends over 15 amino acids. Trimming cost V 6 bases and J 0 bases, with 14 bases left between them. Germline V gives CDR1 MNHEY, CDR2 SVGEGT. This specimen consisted of peripheral blood, obtained on day 0 of AZD1222 vaccination. V and J are TRBV6-2 or TRBV6-3 and TRBJ1-1; possible D gene TRBD1, 5 bases. This TCR was sampled from an adult in good health. CDR3 coding DNA: TGTGCCAGCAGCCGTCTCAGGGCCCTGAACACTGAAGCTTTCTTT. This sequence encodes CASSRLRALNTEAFF.